These 30 T cell receptor beta chains came from one sample sequenced in a study of CD8 T cells in ankylosing spondylitis. MiXCR, applied by TCRdb to the 5' RACE reads, yields one record per CDR3 protein. The repertoire has roughly 250,000 distinct CDR3 sequences, around 9.2% of them found once; the top ten carry under 7.5%. The material sequenced was blood, either unsorted or a sorted T cell fraction (not recorded which). The source is a male donor with ankylosing spondylitis or in good health (not recorded which).

This clonotype occurred many times. The V call is TRBV6-2 or TRBV6-3, the J call TRBJ1-1, with TRBD1 identical over 9 bases. The V gene's germline CDR1 is MNHEY and CDR2 SVGEGT. The length of the CDR3 is 16 residues. V shed 1 base, J shed 0 bases, and the junction held 3 bases outside the gene matches. CDR3 sequence: CASSYYRDRVNTEAFF. The CDR3 DNA sequence: TGTGCCAGCAGTTACTATCGGGACAGGGTGAACACTGAAGCTTTCTTT.

This clonotype came up many times. This sequence joins TRBV6-2 or TRBV6-3 and TRBJ2-3; D is perhaps TRBD1 (7 bases). Germline CDR1 and CDR2: MNHEY and SVGEGT. V shed 5 bases and J shed 4 bases, with 16 bases lying between them. The CDR3 is made up of 15 amino acids. This CDR3 is CASSNARGDPDTQYF. In nucleotides, the CDR3 is TGTGCCAGCAGTAATGCCAGGGGGGACCCAGATACGCAGTATTTT.

This clonotype was seen at least ten times. The chain recombines TRBV4-1 with TRBJ2-4; 14 nucleotides align to TRBD2. Losses at the gene ends were 4 bases for V and 1 base for J; bases not matched to a gene: 6. CDR1 and CDR2 from the germline V gene are MGHRA and YSYEKL. The CDR3 consists of 18 residues. The CDR3 loop is CASSPGLAGGSAKNIQYF. CDR3 DNA sequence: TGCGCCAGCAGCCCCGGACTAGCGGGAGGATCGGCCAAAAACATTCAGTACTTC.

V is TRBV6-2 or TRBV6-3 and J is TRBJ1-1; a weak D match, TRBD1 (5 bases). Trimming took off 3 bases at V and 7 bases at J, with 12 bases between the two ends. The CDR3 runs to 13 residues. CDR1 and CDR2 from the germline V gene are MNHEY and SVGEGT. The CDR3: CASSYMSGLEAFF. CDR3 bases: TGTGCCAGCAGTTATATGTCGGGGCTTGAAGCTTTCTTT.

In its sample, this clonotype was seen many times. This chain connects TRBV11-2 to TRBJ2-3; 9 bases agree with TRBD2. The CDR3 extends over 14 amino acids. Trimming took 5 bases from V and 2 from J; bases not matched to a gene: 2. Germline V gene sequence: CDR1 SGHAT, CDR2 FQNNGV. In DNA form, the CDR3 reads TGTGCCAGCAGCACTAGCGGGTCCACAGATACGCAGTATTTT. Protein sequence: CASSTSGSTDTQYF.

This clonotype was observed many times. One end of the junction fails to match germline, which may point to a read error. This chain links TRBV12-3 or TRBV12-4 with TRBJ2-3, with a weak D call TRBD2 (6 bases). The CDR3 spans 12 residues. CDR3 amino acids: CASARDSDTQYF. CDR3 nucleotides: TGTGCCAGCGCCCGGGACTCAGACACGCAGTATTTT.

This sequence joins TRBV20-1 and TRBJ2-1; 8 bases map to TRBD2. The CDR3 is 12 amino acids. The junction had 6 bases not matched to a gene; V was cut back by 5 bases and J by 9 bases. Germline V gene data show CDR1 as DFQATT and CDR2 as SNEGSKA (reference sequence). The CDR3 here is CSAWTSIGEQFF. Here the CDR3 DNA reads TGCAGTGCTTGGACTAGCATCGGTGAGCAGTTCTTC.

At least ten counts were recorded for this clonotype. The CDR3 protein is CASSGPGTGANSPLHF. CDR3 sequence (DNA): TGTGCCAGCAGCGGTCCCGGGACAGGGGCAAATTCACCCCTCCACTTT. This rearrangement joins TRBV7-9 to TRBJ1-6, with 10 nucleotides matching TRBD1. Trimming took 5 bases from V and 7 from J; bases not matched to a gene: 8. The germline V gene has CDR1 SEHNR and CDR2 FQNEAQ (reference sequence). This CDR3 has 16 residues. The full variable domain, completed using reference TRBV7-9 and TRBJ1-6, is DTGVSQNPRHKITKRGQNVTFRCDPISEHNRLYWYRQTLGQGPEFLTYFQNEAQLEKSRLLSDRFSAERPKGSFSTLEIQRTEQGDSAMYLCASSGPGTGANSPLHFGNGTRLTVT.

This chain joins TRBV29-1 and TRBJ2-5; no clear D gene. CDR3 length: 12 amino acids. Germline V gene sequence: CDR1 SQVTM, CDR2 ANQGSEA. Deletions cut 5 bases from V and 5 bases from J, with 12 bases between. The CDR3 coding sequence is TGCAGCGTTTCCCCGGAGTGGGAGACCCAGTACTTC. Its protein product is CSVSPEWETQYF. The variable domain in full, completed from reference TRBV29-1 and TRBJ2-5, reads SAVISQKPSRDICQRGTSLTIQCQVDSQVTMMFWYRQQPGQSLTLIATANQGSEATYESGFVIDKFPISRPNLTFSTLTVSNMSPEDSSIYLCSVSPEWETQYFGPGTRLLVL.

This clonotype has a count of ten or more. V gene TRBV5-5 combines with J gene TRBJ1-5; D perhaps matches TRBD1 (6 bases). CDR1 is SGHKS, CDR2 YYEKEE, per germline (reference sequence). The CDR3 spans 14 residues. V lost 1 base to trimming and J lost 6 bases, with 11 bases between them. CDR3 region: CASSLWGLGQPQHF. The CDR3 DNA sequence: TGTGCCAGCAGCTTGTGGGGGCTGGGTCAGCCCCAGCATTTT. The full variable domain, in which reference TRBV5-5 and TRBJ1-5 provide the parts outside the CDR3, is DAGVTQSPTHLIKTRGQQVTLRCSPISGHKSVSWYQQVLGQGPQFIFQYYEKEERGRGNFPDRFSARQFPNYSSELNVNALLLGDSALYLCASSLWGLGQPQHFGDGTRLSIL.

This clonotype occurred a few times. The CDR3 sequence is CSARDGWVPNYGYTF. The CDR3, as DNA: TGCAGTGCTAGAGATGGGTGGGTCCCCAACTATGGCTACACCTTC. The chain has TRBV20-1 and TRBJ1-2; D is unresolved. Germline V gene lookup returns CDR1 DFQATT and CDR2 SNEGSKA (reference sequence). V was clipped by 0 bases and J by 2 bases, with 13 bases between them. This CDR3 has 15 amino acids.

This clonotype was recorded only once. The chain employs TRBV3-1 and TRBJ2-1; 11 nucleotides line up with TRBD2. V lost 0 bases and J lost 9; bases outside the gene matches: 7. This CDR3 has 16 residues. Germline V gene lookup returns CDR1 LGHDT and CDR2 YNNKEL (reference sequence). CDR3 bases: TGTGCCAGCAGCCAAGATCAACTAGCGGGGGAGGGTGAGCAGTTCTTC. Translating gives CASSQDQLAGEGEQFF.

This clonotype was counted many times. The genes are TRBV6-1 and TRBJ2-1, with 11 nucleotides matching TRBD1. The V segment lost 6 bases and the J segment 6 bases; nucleotides outside the gene matches: 7. The CDR3 runs 15 residues. CDR1 is MNHNS and CDR2 is SASEGT in the germline V gene. CDR3: CASSMGQGESNEQFF. The CDR3, as DNA: TGTGCCAGCAGCATGGGACAGGGGGAAAGCAATGAGCAGTTCTTC.

This chain uses TRBV7-9 with TRBJ1-3; TRBD1 matches at 7 bases. Germline assignment: CDR1 SEHNR and CDR2 FQNEAQ (reference sequence). The CDR3 runs to 15 residues. J was trimmed by 0 bases and V by 4 bases; bases with no gene match: 3. This CDR3 is CASSSGTVSGNTIYF. CDR3 nucleotides: TGTGCCAGCAGCTCGGGGACAGTCTCTGGAAACACCATATATTTT.

The V and J genes are TRBV12-5 and TRBJ2-7; 7 bases line up with TRBD1. The CDR3 has 12 residues. V lost 6 bases, J lost 5 bases, and 4 bases stayed unmatched. The germline V gene encodes CDR1 LGHNT and CDR2 FRNRAP. CDR3 DNA: TGTGCTAGTGGCGACAGGGACCACGAGCAGTACTTC. This sequence encodes CASGDRDHEQYF.

This clonotype was recorded at least ten times. The rearrangement uses TRBV7-9 and TRBJ1-2, with 9 bases fitting TRBD1. CDR3 length: 15 amino acids. The junction had 11 bases not matched to a gene; V was cut back by 6 bases and J by 6 bases. CDR1 is SEHNR and CDR2 is FQNEAQ in the germline V gene (reference sequence). The chain's CDR3 is CASSSTKQGADGYTF. DNA for the CDR3: TGTGCCAGCAGTTCTACTAAACAGGGGGCGGATGGCTACACCTTC.

This clonotype was observed at least ten times. This chain connects TRBV5-6 to TRBJ1-5; no clear D. This CDR3 spans 12 amino acids. CDR1 and CDR2 from the germline V gene are SGHDT and YYEEEE. V lost 0 bases and J 9 bases, leaving 7 bases between the germline ends. This chain's CDR3 is CASSLAAGPQHF. In DNA form, the CDR3 reads TGTGCCAGCAGCTTGGCCGCGGGGCCCCAGCATTTT. Looking up the rest from reference TRBV5-6 and TRBJ1-5 gives the full variable domain: DAGVTQSPTHLIKTRGQQVTLRCSPKSGHDTVSWYQQALGQGPQFIFQYYEEEERQRGNFPDRFSGHQFPNYSSELNVNALLLGDSALYLCASSLAAGPQHFGDGTRLSIL.

This clonotype showed up many times. The genes are TRBV12-3 or TRBV12-4 and TRBJ2-3, with 8 bases that match TRBD2. The ends lost 2 bases at V and 6 bases at J; junction bases unmatched: 7. The CDR3 covers 15 residues. The CDR3 region is CASSLHGRAADTQYF. CDR3 sequence (DNA): TGTGCCAGCAGTTTACACGGGAGGGCCGCCGATACGCAGTATTTT.

This clonotype was observed at least ten times. A read error may account for a junction end that differs from germline. V usage is TRBV12-3 or TRBV12-4 and J usage is TRBJ2-1; 12 nucleotides align to TRBD2. The CDR3 loop spans 14 amino acids. CDR3 amino acids: CASSLAGGHNEQFF. CDR3 nucleotides: TGTGCCAGCAGTCTAGCGGGAGGGCACAATGAGCAGTTCTTC.

This clonotype was seen at least ten times. This rearrangement joins TRBV29-1 to TRBJ2-1, with 9 bases fitting TRBD1. Germline-derived CDR1 and CDR2 are SQVTM and ANQGSEA. J was trimmed by 6 bases and V by 2 bases; bases with no gene match: 2. This CDR3 spans 13 amino acids. CDR3 DNA sequence: TGCAGCGTTGAAAGGGACAGGGCCAATGAGCAGTTCTTC. It yields the protein CSVERDRANEQFF.

This clonotype was observed a handful of times. V and J are TRBV14 and TRBJ2-3; the match to TRBD2 covers 12 bases. J was trimmed by 3 bases and V by 4 bases; bases with no gene match: 5. Germline CDR1 and CDR2: SGHDN and FVKESK. The CDR3 is 16 amino acids. This CDR3 reads CASSLGLAGRTDTQYF. In nucleotides, the CDR3 is TGTGCCAGCAGCCTCGGACTAGCGGGGAGGACAGATACGCAGTATTTT.

In its sample, this clonotype was seen many times. This chain connects TRBV20-1 to TRBJ2-2; D remains ambiguous. Germline V gene data show CDR1 as DFQATT and CDR2 as SNEGSKA (reference sequence). V was pared by 1 base and J by 6 bases, with 9 bases between. The length of the CDR3 is 13 residues. The CDR3 is CSARGPSAGELFF. CDR3 sequence (DNA): TGCAGTGCTAGAGGTCCATCTGCCGGGGAGCTGTTTTTT.

The chain employs TRBV29-1 and TRBJ2-5, with D tentatively TRBD1 (6 bases). Per germline, CDR1 SQVTM and CDR2 ANQGSEA. Trimming left V 1 base short and J 5 bases short, with 11 bases between. The CDR3 is 13 residues long. The CDR3 DNA sequence: TGCAGCGTTGAAGCAGGGGCAGGGGAGACCCAGTACTTC. It yields the protein CSVEAGAGETQYF. Full variable domain (remainder filled in from reference TRBV29-1 and TRBJ2-5): SAVISQKPSRDICQRGTSLTIQCQVDSQVTMMFWYRQQPGQSLTLIATANQGSEATYESGFVIDKFPISRPNLTFSTLTVSNMSPEDSSIYLCSVEAGAGETQYFGPGTRLLVL.

This clonotype was detected many times. The chain employs TRBV7-3 and TRBJ1-5; D is unclear. Deletions cut 6 bases from V and 5 bases from J, with 11 bases between. Germline V CDR1 and CDR2: SGHTA, FQGTGA. The CDR3 contains 13 residues. CDR3 region: CASSLWKDQPQHF. CDR3 sequence (DNA): TGTGCCAGCAGTTTATGGAAGGATCAGCCCCAGCATTTT.

This clonotype came up many times. The chain joins TRBV7-9 to TRBJ2-2, with D tentatively TRBD1 (5 bases). Per germline, CDR1 SEHNR and CDR2 FQNEAQ (reference sequence). Trimming took 0 bases from V and 1 from J, leaving 9 bases between them. The CDR3 extends over 16 amino acids. CDR3 region: CASSLAYQGNTGELFF. CDR3 DNA sequence: TGTGCCAGCAGCTTAGCGTACCAGGGGAACACCGGGGAGCTGTTTTTT.

At least ten counts were recorded for this clonotype. This rearrangement joins TRBV5-1 to TRBJ2-2; D is possibly TRBD2 (5 bases). Germline CDR1 and CDR2: SGHRS and YFSETQ. There are 16 residues in the CDR3. V was trimmed by 2 bases and J by 4 bases, leaving 15 bases between them. This chain's CDR3 is CASSFPAAAGTGELFF. The CDR3 DNA reads as TGCGCCAGCAGCTTCCCTGCGGCCGCGGGCACCGGGGAGCTGTTTTTT.

Only one count was recorded for this clonotype. The chain carries TRBV24-1 and TRBJ2-5; D perhaps matches TRBD2 (5 bases). CDR3 size: 14 residues. Between the trimmed V and J ends, which lost 0 bases and 2 bases, there was a span of 6 bases. Germline CDR1 and CDR2: KGHDR and SFDVKD. The CDR3 loop reads CATSDLGGQETQYF. The DNA for the CDR3 is TGTGCCACCAGTGATTTGGGAGGTCAAGAGACCCAGTACTTC.

This sequence joins TRBV7-6 and TRBJ2-5, with D unclear. Per germline, CDR1 SGHVS and CDR2 FNYEAQ. V was shortened by 5 bases and J by 4 bases, with 8 bases between the two germline ends. The CDR3 extends over 12 amino acids. CDR3 coding DNA: TGTGCCAGCAGCCCATTACTAGAGACCCAGTACTTC. Amino acid sequence: CASSPLLETQYF. The full variable domain, with the rest looked up from reference TRBV7-6 and TRBJ2-5, is GAGVSQSPRYKVTKRGQDVALRCDPISGHVSLYWYRQALGQGPEFLTYFNYEAQQDKSGLPNDRFSAERPEGSISTLTIQRTEQRDSAMYRCASSPLLETQYFGPGTRLLVL.

Ten or more counts support this clonotype. The chain is built from TRBV20-1 and TRBJ2-7; perhaps TRBD2 as D (6 bases). The germline V gene encodes CDR1 DFQATT and CDR2 SNEGSKA (reference sequence). V lost 4 bases and J 0 bases, leaving 10 bases between the germline ends. CDR3 length equals 13 residues. The CDR3 region is CSAIGTLSYEQYF. The CDR3, as DNA: TGCAGTGCTATAGGGACTCTCTCCTACGAGCAGTACTTC.

Many counts were recorded for this clonotype. This sequence joins TRBV29-1 and TRBJ1-1; weak D call: TRBD1 (6 bases). This CDR3 contains 13 residues. Germline CDR1 is SQVTM and CDR2 is ANQGSEA. Trimming removed 7 bases from V and 5 bases from J, with 17 bases in between. The CDR3 spells CSGAGMRGTEAFF. For the CDR3, the DNA is TGCAGCGGTGCGGGAATGAGGGGGACTGAAGCTTTCTTT.